The 25 T cell receptor beta chains below come from one sample, sequenced in a study of blood T cell repertoires in COVID-19. Sequencing was performed with immunoSEQ multiplex PCR; in TCRdb, only in-frame clones are kept and a portion is missing. The table has around 130,000 clones, approximately 84% seen once; the top ten hold around 1.4%. The specimen sequenced was peripheral blood. These receptors originate from a man in his 60s with acute or convalescent COVID-19.

The rearrangement links TRBV3-1 (or the pseudogene TRBV3-2) to TRBJ2-1, with TRBD2 matching 8 bases. This CDR3 is 15 amino acids long. The germline V gene encodes CDR1 LGHDT and CDR2 YNNKEL (reference sequence). V lost 0 bases and J lost 7; bases outside the gene matches: 5. CDR3 sequence reads: CASSQDSGIWNEQFF. CDR3 DNA: TGTGCCAGCAGCCAAGATAGCGGGATATGGAATGAGCAGTTCTTC.

This chain joins TRBV5-6 and TRBJ2-4; unclear D gene. This CDR3 region has 11 residues. The V end lost 2 bases, the J end lost 7 bases, and 4 bases lay between the germline ends. CDR1 and CDR2 from the germline V gene are SGHDT and YYEEEE. The CDR3 bases are TGTGCCAGCAGCTTCAGGAACATTCAGTACTTC. It is translated as CASSFRNIQYF.

The chain links TRBV11-2 to TRBJ2-2, with D uncertain. CDR3 length: 12 amino acids. CDR1 SGHAT and CDR2 FQNNGV come from the germline V gene. V lost 1 base to trimming and J lost 7 bases, with 4 bases between them. DNA for the CDR3: TGTGCCAGCAGCTTAGGAGTCGGGGAGCTGTTTTTT. Translated, it gives CASSLGVGELFF.

The chain couples TRBV7-3 to TRBJ2-2, with 9 positions matching TRBD2. Trimming at V came to 5 bases and at J to 2 bases, leaving 9 bases not matched to a gene. This CDR3 is 17 amino acids long. Germline V gene lookup returns CDR1 SGHTA and CDR2 FQGTGA. The CDR3 sequence is CASSHAASGDNTGELFF. The CDR3 DNA is TGTGCCAGCAGCCACGCGGCTAGCGGGGACAACACCGGGGAGCTGTTTTTT.

The rearrangement uses TRBV20-1 and TRBJ1-3, with D maybe TRBD1 (6 bases). Germline assignment: CDR1 DFQATT and CDR2 SNEGSKA (reference sequence). The CDR3 consists of 11 residues. V lost 5 bases to trimming and J lost 7 bases, with 9 bases between them. The CDR3 sequence: CSAERGNTIYF. CDR3 coding DNA: TGCAGTGCTGAAAGGGGGAACACCATATATTTT.

The J gene is TRBJ1-1, the V gene TRBV6-5, with TRBD1 as a possible D gene (5 bases). The CDR3 consists of 13 residues. V lost 8 bases to trimming and J lost 1 base, with 11 bases between them. Looked up from germline, CDR1 is MNHEY and CDR2 is SVGAGI. CDR3 in DNA: TGTGCCAGCGGCCGGGGGGAGAACACTGAAGCTTTCTTT. It codes for CASGRGENTEAFF.

The chain is built from TRBV2 and TRBJ2-7, with 12 bases identical to TRBD2. This CDR3 has 16 residues. V lost 5 bases, J lost 1 base, and 6 bases stayed unmatched. Germline V CDR1 and CDR2: SNHLY, FYNNEI. The CDR3 loop is CASSFPGTSGSYEQYF. As DNA, the CDR3 is TGTGCCAGCAGTTTTCCCGGGACTAGCGGGTCCTACGAGCAGTACTTC.

Here the CDR3 DNA reads TGCGCCAGCAGCGCCGGGACTAGCGGGGACAATGAGCAGTTCTTC. Amino acid sequence: CASSAGTSGDNEQFF. This chain uses TRBV5-1 with TRBJ2-1, with 13 bases matching TRBD2. CDR3 length: 15 amino acids. Trimming took 4 bases from V and 5 from J; bases not matched to a gene: 3. Germline V CDR1 and CDR2: SGHRS, YFSETQ.

J is TRBJ2-2 and V is TRBV7-3; 9 nucleotides align to TRBD2. The germline CDR1 and CDR2 sequences are SGHTA and FQGTGA. This CDR3 has 16 amino acids. The J segment lost 2 bases and the V segment lost 4 bases, leaving 5 bases of the junction unmatched. The CDR3 loop is CASSSRLAANTGELFF. The DNA for the CDR3 is TGTGCCAGCAGCTCCCGACTAGCGGCCAACACCGGGGAGCTGTTTTTT. Together with reference TRBV7-3 and TRBJ2-2, the CDR3 gives the full variable domain: GAGVSQTPSNKVTEKGKYVELRCDPISGHTALYWYRQSLGQGPEFLIYFQGTGAADDSGLPNDRFFAVRPEGSVSTLKIQRTERGDSAVYLCASSSRLAANTGELFFGEGSRLTVL.

V and J are TRBV30 and TRBJ1-2; 9 nucleotides agree with TRBD1. From germline, CDR1 is GTSNPN and CDR2 SVGIG (reference sequence). The CDR3 is 16 amino acids. The ends lost 1 base at V and 0 bases at J; junction bases unmatched: 6. The CDR3 DNA reads as TGTGCCTGGAGTGAGGGACAGGGCTTCACTAACTATGGCTACACCTTC. Translated, it gives CAWSEGQGFTNYGYTF.

The chain joins TRBV19 to TRBJ2-3, with unresolved D. The CDR3 length is 11 residues. V was pared by 10 bases and J by 3 bases, with 8 bases between. Germline assignment: CDR1 LNHDA and CDR2 SQIVND (reference sequence). CDR3: CATSATDTQYF. The CDR3 nucleotides are TGTGCCACCTCTGCGACAGATACGCAGTATTTT.

In the case of this clone: Other DNA sequences in this specimen translate into the identical CDR3. This chain connects TRBV5-1 to TRBJ1-1; TRBD1 aligns across 7 bases. The CDR3 has 13 amino acids. The trim removed 5 bases at V and 5 bases at J, leaving 6 bases unmatched. Germline CDR1 SGHRS, CDR2 YFSETQ. The CDR3 coding sequence is TGCGCCAGCAGTTTACAGGGGAATACTGAAGCTTTCTTT. Translating gives CASSLQGNTEAFF.

V is TRBV7-3 and J is TRBJ2-1; TRBD2 is a possible D gene (5 bases). The CDR3 consists of 15 residues. V lost 5 bases to trimming and J lost 1 base, with 12 bases between them. Germline loops: CDR1 SGHTA, CDR2 FQGTGA. CDR3 sequence: CASSLAISSYNEQFF. CDR3 nucleotides: TGTGCCAGCAGCCTAGCTATAAGTTCCTACAATGAGCAGTTCTTC.

The chain employs TRBV5-4 and TRBJ2-1, with 11 bases lining up with TRBD2. V was pared by 0 bases and J by 4 bases, with 6 bases of the junction left unmatched. The CDR3 is 17 residues long. Germline assignment: CDR1 SGHNT and CDR2 YYREEE (reference sequence). The CDR3 region has the DNA TGTGCCAGCAGCTTGGGGCTAGCGGGGGGCCCTTACAATGAGCAGTTCTTC. It translates to CASSLGLAGGPYNEQFF.

This chain links TRBV19 with TRBJ1-1, with 7 bases lining up with TRBD1. With 7 bases clipped from V and 1 base from J, the junction kept 9 bases outside the gene matches. CDR3 length equals 15 residues. The germline V gene encodes CDR1 LNHDA and CDR2 SQIVND (reference sequence). The CDR3, as DNA: TGTGCCAGTAAGGACAGGCCCGCGACGAACACTGAAGCTTTCTTT. Amino acids: CASKDRPATNTEAFF. The full variable domain, in which reference TRBV19 and TRBJ1-1 provide the parts outside the CDR3, is DGGITQSPKYLFRKEGQNVTLSCEQNLNHDAMYWYRQDPGQGLRLIYYSQIVNDFQKGDIAEGYSVSREKKESFPLTVTSAQKNPTAFYLCASKDRPATNTEAFFGQGTRLTVV.

This CDR3 reads CASSDSSGNTIYF. The DNA for the CDR3 is TGTGCCAGCTCTGACAGCTCTGGAAACACCATATATTTT. The chain uses TRBV18 and TRBJ1-3; tentatively, D is TRBD1 (5 bases). Between the trimmed V and J ends, which lost 6 bases and 0 bases, there was a span of 6 bases. CDR1 KGHSH and CDR2 LQKENI come from the germline V gene. There are 13 residues in the CDR3. Using reference TRBV18 and TRBJ1-3 for the parts outside the CDR3, the full variable domain is NAGVMQNPRHLVRRRGQEARLRCSPMKGHSHVYWYRQLPEEGLKFMVYLQKENIIDESGMPKERFSAEFPKEGPSILRIQQVVRGDSAAYFCASSDSSGNTIYFGEGSWLTVV.

This sequence joins TRBV5-4 and TRBJ1-1; D is uncertain. The V and J ends lost 1 base and 3 bases respectively, with 22 bases between them. From germline, CDR1 is SGHNT and CDR2 YYREEE (reference sequence). This CDR3 has 18 amino acids. The CDR3 loop is CASSLWGAGARRYTEAFF. As DNA, the CDR3 is TGTGCCAGCAGCTTGTGGGGAGCGGGCGCAAGAAGGTACACTGAAGCTTTCTTT.

V and J are TRBV18 and TRBJ2-1; weak D call: TRBD2 (6 bases). The V and J ends lost 8 bases and 6 bases respectively, with 17 bases between them. This CDR3 has 14 residues. The germline V gene has CDR1 KGHSH and CDR2 LQKENI. The CDR3 DNA is TGTGCCAGCCTCGGGAGACTTAGGGGCAATGAGCAGTTCTTC. This codes for CASLGRLRGNEQFF.

The V gene is TRBV9, the J gene TRBJ1-2; maybe TRBD1 (6 bases). CDR1 SGDLS and CDR2 YYNGEE come from the germline V gene. The CDR3 totals 11 residues. The V end lost 8 bases, the J end lost 5 bases, and 10 bases lay between the germline ends. CDR3 nucleotides: TGTGCCAGTAGGGGGTGGTATGGCTACACCTTC. Protein sequence: CASRGWYGYTF.

The chain carries TRBV23-1 and TRBJ1-2; 7 bases match TRBD1. TRBV23-1 is sorted into the ORF group, with uncertain function. Trimming took 4 bases from V and 2 from J; bases not matched to a gene: 4. This CDR3 is built from 14 residues. The CDR3 DNA is TGCGCCAGCAGTCGAGGGGGCCCCAACTATGGCTACACCTTC. This codes for CASSRGGPNYGYTF.

The chain carries TRBV18 and TRBJ2-5; D might be TRBD1 (5 bases). Germline V gene data show CDR1 as KGHSH and CDR2 as LQKENI. The CDR3 loop spans 13 amino acids. Trimming took 3 bases from V and 3 from J, leaving 8 bases between them. The DNA of the CDR3 is TGTGCCAGCTCACCGGCAGGGAAAGAGACCCAGTACTTC. Translating it yields CASSPAGKETQYF. The variable domain in full, with the rest retrieved from reference TRBV18 and TRBJ2-5, is NAGVMQNPRHLVRRRGQEARLRCSPMKGHSHVYWYRQLPEEGLKFMVYLQKENIIDESGMPKERFSAEFPKEGPSILRIQQVVRGDSAAYFCASSPAGKETQYFGPGTRLLVL.

The chain has TRBV11-2 and TRBJ1-1; 12 bases map to TRBD1. Germline CDR1 is SGHAT and CDR2 is FQNNGV. V shed 5 bases and J 2 bases; nucleotides not matched to a gene: 12. This CDR3 is 18 amino acids long. For the CDR3, the DNA is TGTGCCAGCAGCAGGGACAGGGGGCGTATCCTGACTAACACTGAAGCTTTCTTT. Its protein is CASSRDRGRILTNTEAFF.

J is TRBJ2-3 and V is TRBV5-1; TRBD2 agrees at 13 bases. From germline, CDR1 is SGHRS and CDR2 YFSETQ. The CDR3 sequence is 17 residues long. V gave up 4 bases and J gave up 0 bases; unmatched junction bases: 5. CDR3 region: CASSPLGLAGSTDTQYF. The CDR3 nucleotides read TGCGCCAGCAGCCCGCTGGGACTAGCGGGAAGCACAGATACGCAGTATTTT.

The V and J genes are TRBV6-5 and TRBJ2-6; 11 nucleotides line up with TRBD1. CDR1 and CDR2 (germline): MNHEY, SVGAGI. The length of the CDR3 is 15 residues. V dropped 8 bases and J dropped 3; count of bases not matched to a gene: 3. In nucleotides, the CDR3 is TGTGCCAGCGGACAGGGGGCTGGTGGGGCCAACGTCCTGACTTTC. As protein: CASGQGAGGANVLTF.

The chain has TRBV12-3 or TRBV12-4 and TRBJ1-2, with D perhaps matching TRBD1 (6 bases). The CDR3 extends over 13 amino acids. V was shortened by 3 bases and J by 4 bases, with 9 bases between the two germline ends. CDR3 region: CASSLGRGYGYTF. CDR3 nucleotides: TGTGCCAGCAGTTTGGGCAGGGGCTATGGCTACACCTTC.